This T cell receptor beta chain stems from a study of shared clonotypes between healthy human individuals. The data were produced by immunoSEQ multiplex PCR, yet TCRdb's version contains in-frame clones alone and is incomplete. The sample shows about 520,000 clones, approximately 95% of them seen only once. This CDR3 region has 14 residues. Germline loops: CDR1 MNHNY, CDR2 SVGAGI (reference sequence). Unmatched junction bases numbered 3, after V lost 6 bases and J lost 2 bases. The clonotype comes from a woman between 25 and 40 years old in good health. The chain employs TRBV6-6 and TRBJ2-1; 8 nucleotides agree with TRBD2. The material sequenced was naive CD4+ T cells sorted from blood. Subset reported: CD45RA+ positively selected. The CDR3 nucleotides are TGTGCCAGCAGGCGGGAGGTCCCCTACAATGAGCAGTTCTTC. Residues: CASRREVPYNEQFF.